Sequencing of this T cell receptor beta chain was carried out in a study of blood T cell repertoires in COVID-19 (dated by TCRdb to the early 2020s). For the wider study: Samples covering the acute and convalescent phases of COVID-19 were provided by collaborators in the United States, Italy and Spain. Samples came from the ongoing ImmuneRACE study (first 160 participants) plus 1,254 subjects from 6 global collaborators. Subjects who had been exposed to COVID-19, were actively infected with it, or had recovered from it provided the deeply sampled blood TCRbeta repertoires that made up the dataset. The repertoires were made available in a free public database intended to serve as a resource for research on the immune response to SARS-CoV-2. Where available, HLA class I and class II types were taken from metadata supplied by the sample provider and were not determined by assay-based typing. The material from the prospective study consisted of cDNA or gDNA derived from T cells, B-cell-depleted T cells, or PBMCs. Sample metadata almost always included a de-identified subject ID, COVID-19 status, age in years and sex. Overall study results and their limits: The amount of clinical and demographic metadata varied by source and participant and was provided uncurated.

The germline V gene sets CDR1 to SGHDN and CDR2 to FVKESK. V loses 0 bases of germline sequence and J loses 0 bases, and the interval between the two ends is 11 bases. The CDR3 runs 16 residues from the cysteine to the phenylalanine. The read is trimmed to its CDR3 DNA, 48 bases read in frame from base 1. Note on this clone: No cognate antigen has been identified for it. It has no much larger one-base neighbor in the sample; base qualities were not kept.

TCRbeta CDR3 regions were amplified from genomic DNA by means of the immunoSEQ Assay, a bias-controlled multiplex PCR. The source study handled its data this way. The number of nucleated cells in each sample was estimated from the amplification of reference gene primers within the assay. Sequence reads were collapsed and filtered to measure the absolute abundance of every unique TCRbeta CDR3 rearrangement. Productive Simpson clonality was computed per sample as the square root of Simpson's diversity index over productive rearrangements. Held by TCRdb, this immuneACCESS table contains in-frame sequences only and omits some clones. Under half of the omission traces to an unresolved V gene where checked; the cause of the rest is unknown. From that table come the V and J calls and clone size; the DNA was used to work out D and trimming. A total of over 150,000 clones appear in this sample, approximately 85% of them only once. The top ten hold 0.55% to 0.75% of the sample.

One collaborating source in Seattle enrolled patients while the patients were actively infected and followed the patients over time throughout the course of disease. Whole blood was collected in K2EDTA tubes by collaborating institutions according to the institutions' own protocols. For TCRbeta analysis, collaborators shipped samples in one of three forms: frozen whole blood, isolated PBMCs, or DNA extracted from either of those sample types. The chain employs TRBV14 and TRBJ1-1, and perhaps TRBD1 as D gene, on 6 matching bases. The TCR comes from a man aged 60 to 69 with COVID-19, enrolled during active disease. The sample was peripheral blood. The nucleotides are TGTGCCAGCAGCCAAGATAGGGGGAATTTGAACACTGAAGCTTTCTTT. Translated, this is CASSQDRGNLNTEAFF.